This T cell receptor beta chain was documented in a study of CD8 T cells in ankylosing spondylitis. Notes on the study in general: Blood from ankylosing spondylitis patients appeared to carry a characteristic roughly 8-variant TCR beta motif. A subset of motif variants has previously been described in the synovial fluid and blood of reactive arthritis.

This clonotype was detected many times. Its cognate antigen is unknown. Germline assignment: CDR1 SGHAT and CDR2 FQNNGV. CDR3 length: 14 amino acids. The V segment lost 4 bases and the J segment 6 bases; nucleotides outside the gene matches: 8. TCR beta libraries were made by quantitative 5'-RACE with molecular barcodes. TCRdb passed the 5' RACE reads through MiXCR, listing each CDR3 protein once. The sample has roughly 230,000 distinct CDR3 sequences, roughly a tenth seen once. The TCR comes from a male donor with ankylosing spondylitis or in good health (not recorded which). Sequencing was performed on blood, either unsorted or a sorted T cell fraction (not recorded which). The rearrangement uses TRBV11-2 and TRBJ2-7; 8 nucleotides line up with TRBD2. This chain's CDR3 is CASSYPGLAGEQYF. For the CDR3, the DNA is TGTGCCAGCAGCTACCCCGGACTAGCCGGCGAGCAGTACTTC.